These T cell receptor beta chains were read from a single sample in a study of T cell changes during pregnancy in multiple sclerosis. The assay was immunoSEQ multiplex PCR, and TCRdb's table has in-frame clones only and misses some. Of 28,000 or so clones in the sample, 70% to 90% were seen once. The source was CD4+ T cells from peripheral blood mononuclear cells, collected in the first trimester of pregnancy. The receptors come from a female donor in good health, enrolled as a control in a pregnancy study. Each CDR3 is given with its conserved first and last residue. D genes are given only for firm matches. The size field is filled for only some rows; it gives once, few, many or a size class.

TRBJ1-5 | TRBD1 | TRBV6-6 | NA | TGTGCCATCAGGGACAGTGGTAGCAATCAGCCCCAGCATTTT | CAIRDSGSNQPQHF
TRBJ2-7 | TRBD1 | TRBV7-3 | NA | TGTGCCAGCGCGTCAACAGGGGGCAAATACGAGCAGTACTTC | CASASTGGKYEQYF
TRBJ2-1 | NA | TRBV30 | NA | TGTGCCTGGAGTGTACTGGGGGGACGGTACAATGAGCAGTTCTTC | CAWSVLGGRYNEQFF
TRBJ2-3 | NA | TRBV5-1 | NA | TGCGCCAGCAGCTTGGCTTCTAGGGGGTCAGATACGCAGTATTTT | CASSLASRGSDTQYF
TRBJ2-7 | TRBD1 | TRBV6-6 | NA | TGTGCCAGCAGTCTGACGACAGGGATCTACGAGCAGTACTTC | CASSLTTGIYEQYF
TRBJ1-5 | TRBD1 | TRBV5-4 | NA | TGTGCCAGCAGCTTGGCAGGGGGCAGAGATCAGCCCCAGCATTTT | CASSLAGGRDQPQHF
TRBJ2-5 | TRBD1 | TRBV5-6 | NA | TGTGCCAGCAGCTCACCGGGACAGACAGAGGAGACCCAGTACTTC | CASSSPGQTEETQYF
TRBJ1-2 | TRBD1 | TRBV27 | NA | TGTGCCAGCAGTACGACAGGGGGCTATGGCTACACCTTC | CASSTTGGYGYTF
TRBJ2-2 | NA | TRBV7-9 | NA | TGTGCCAGCAGCTTACGGGGCGGGGCCCCGAACACCGGGGAGCTGTTTTTT | CASSLRGGAPNTGELFF
TRBJ1-5 | NA | TRBV6-5 | NA | TGTGCCAGCAGCACAGGGCTAGTCGGCAATCAGCCCCAGCATTTT | CASSTGLVGNQPQHF
TRBJ2-2 | NA | TRBV6-6 | NA | TGTGCCAGCATGGACTCCAACACCGGGGAGCTGTTTTTT | CASMDSNTGELFF
TRBJ1-5 | TRBD1 | TRBV2 | once | TGTGCCGGAGGGACAGTTAGCAATCAGCCCCAGCATTTT | CAGGTVSNQPQHF
TRBJ2-1 | TRBD2 | TRBV4-3 | NA | TGCGCCAGCAGCCAAGAGGGAGCGGGGGGCGCCTACAATGAGCAGTTCTTC | CASSQEGAGGAYNEQFF
TRBJ2-3 | TRBD2 | TRBV19 | NA | TGTGCCAGTCGACTAGCGGGGGAAGATACGCAGTATTTT | CASRLAGEDTQYF
TRBJ2-5 | TRBD2 | TRBV7-9 | NA | TGTGCCAGCAGCACGGGACTAGCGGGGTACCAAGAGACCCAGTACTTC | CASSTGLAGYQETQYF
TRBJ2-7 | NA | TRBV30 | NA | TGTGCCTGGAGTGTATCGTCCTACGAGCAGTACTTC | CAWSVSSYEQYF
TRBJ2-7 | TRBD2 | TRBV30 | NA | TGTGCCTGGAGTCGGATGCGGGGGTCCGAGCAGTACTTC | CAWSRMRGSEQYF
TRBJ2-2 | NA | TRBV6-5 | NA | TGTGCCAGCACCCTAAGTACGAACACCGGGGAGCTGTTTTTT | CASTLSTNTGELFF
TRBJ2-5 | TRBD2 | TRBV18 | NA | TGTGCCAGCTCCCAGAGCGGGGGGTCTCAAGAGACCCAGTACTTC | CASSQSGGSQETQYF
TRBJ2-2 | TRBD1 | TRBV19 | NA | TGTGCCAGTAGTATTGGGACAGGGAGGGGCACCGGGGAGCTGTTTTTT | CASSIGTGRGTGELFF
TRBJ2-5 | NA | TRBV5-1 | NA | TGCGCCAGCAGCTTGGGCAGCCAAGAGACCCAGTACTTC | CASSLGSQETQYF
TRBJ2-2 | NA | TRBV4-3 | NA | TGCGCCAGCAGCCTCCGACCTGGGAGGAACACCGGGGAGCTGTTTTTT | CASSLRPGRNTGELFF
TRBJ1-6 | NA | TRBV30 | NA | TGTGCCTGGACTCGCGGGGGGGAGAATTCACCCCTCCACTTT | CAWTRGGENSPLHF
TRBJ1-2 | NA | TRBV29-1 | NA | TGCAGCGTTGCGCAGGGTGATGGCTACACCTTC | CSVAQGDGYTF
TRBJ2-3 | NA | TRBV5-1 | few | TGCGCCAGCAGCTCCACCCCCGGGGGCACAGATACGCAGTATTTT | CASSSTPGGTDTQYF
TRBJ2-7 | NA | TRBV19 | NA | TGTGCCAGTAGTATAGAGACCCGGGCAGGGTTTTACGAGCAGTACTTC | CASSIETRAGFYEQYF
TRBJ1-1 | NA | TRBV6-5 | few | TGTGCCAGCAGCCCCGACAGGTCCTCTGCTGAAGCTTTCTTT | CASSPDRSSAEAFF
TRBJ1-1 | NA | TRBV11-2 | NA | TGTGCCAGCAGCTTACGACAGGCTGGGAGCACTGAAGCTTTCTTT | CASSLRQAGSTEAFF
TRBJ1-5 | NA | TRBV7-2 | NA | TGTGCCAGCAGCTCGGGGAGGGACACCCGAGTAGAGTTGCCCCAGCATTTT | CASSSGRDTRVELPQHF
TRBJ2-5 | NA | TRBV15 | NA | TGTGCCACCAGCAGCACTAGCCTAGGGTTAGAGACCCAGTACTTC | CATSSTSLGLETQYF
TRBJ1-3 | NA | TRBV4-3 | NA | TGCGCCAGCAGCCAAGATTGGGGGCGAGGAAACACCATATATTTT | CASSQDWGRGNTIYF
TRBJ1-1 | NA | TRBV7-2 | NA | TGTGCCAGCAGCCCGGGACAAAACACTGAAGCTTTCTTT | CASSPGQNTEAFF
TRBJ2-3 | NA | TRBV7-2 | NA | TGTGCCAGCAGCTTAGAACAGGGGAGGGATACGCAGTATTTT | CASSLEQGRDTQYF
TRBJ2-3 | NA | TRBV7-9 | NA | TGTGCGTGGGACTTCGGGGGCACAGATACGCAGTATTTT | CAWDFGGTDTQYF
TRBJ1-1 | NA | TRBV5-4 | once | TGTGCCAGCAGCCGGGGGAGGAGCGGGGCGAACACTGAAGCTTTCTTT | CASSRGRSGANTEAFF
TRBJ2-3 | NA | TRBV29-1 | NA | TGCAGCGTTATCCAGGGTACTAATACGCAGTATTTT | CSVIQGTNTQYF
TRBJ2-5 | TRBD1 | TRBV7-3 | NA | TGTGCCAGCAGTTCAACCGGGACAGGGAGCGAGACCCAGTACTTC | CASSSTGTGSETQYF
TRBJ1-2 | NA | TRBV27 | once | TGTGCCAGCAGAAACCGGGACAACAAACCCTATGGCTACACCTTC | CASRNRDNKPYGYTF
TRBJ1-5 | TRBD1 | TRBV5-1 | NA | TGCGCCAGCAGCTTGGGACAGGGGAGTAGTCAGCCCCAGCATTTT | CASSLGQGSSQPQHF
TRBJ2-5 | NA | TRBV7-9 | NA | TGTGCCAGCAGCTTCGGGAGTCAAGAGACCCAGTACTTC | CASSFGSQETQYF
TRBJ1-6 | TRBD1 | TRBV30 | NA | TGTGCCTGGGGTAGACAGGGTTATTCACCCCTCCACTTT | CAWGRQGYSPLHF
TRBJ2-7 | TRBD1 | TRBV10-3 | NA | TGTGCCATCAGTGAGTCGGAAGACAGGGGTCCCCAGTGGTACGAGCAGTACTTC | CAISESEDRGPQWYEQYF
TRBJ1-4 | NA | TRBV6-5 | NA | TGTGCCAGCAGGACAAATACCAATGAAAAACTGTTTTTT | CASRTNTNEKLFF
TRBJ2-7 | NA | TRBV20-1 | NA | TGCAGTGCTTCCCAGGGTAACGAGCAGTACTTC | CSASQGNEQYF
TRBJ1-6 | TRBD1 | TRBV7-9 | few | TGTGCCAGCAGCTCTCAGGGGGTTTTTACTGCGTTTGATAATTCACCCCTCCACTTT | CASSSQGVFTAFDNSPLHF
TRBJ1-1 | TRBD1 | TRBV19 | NA | TGTGCCAGTACCCAGGGGGCCGATTCTGAAGCTTTCTTT | CASTQGADSEAFF
TRBJ1-5 | NA | TRBV15 | NA | TGTGCCACCAGCAGTGATCCAGGGCGATACAATCAGCCCCAGCATTTT | CATSSDPGRYNQPQHF
TRBJ1-1 | NA | TRBV11-3 | NA | TGTGCCAGCAGCTTAGATCGGATGGGCCAGGAGAACACTGAAGCTTTCTTT | CASSLDRMGQENTEAFF
TRBJ2-3 | NA | TRBV21-1 | NA | TGTGCCAGCACTGCTTGGCAAAGACTAGCGGGGGGCAGGAATACAGATACGCAGTATTTT | CASTAWQRLAGGRNTDTQYF
TRBJ2-2 | NA | TRBV7-9 | NA | TGTGCCAGCAGCGAATGGACAGCGAACACCGGGGAGCTGTTTTTT | CASSEWTANTGELFF
TRBJ1-4 | NA | TRBV19 | NA | TGTGCCAGTAGTATATACAGGGATGCTAATGAAAAACTGTTTTTT | CASSIYRDANEKLFF
TRBJ2-4 | NA | TRBV6-6 | NA | TGTGCCAGCAGCCAACCGGACAGCAAAAACATTCAGTACTTC | CASSQPDSKNIQYF
TRBJ2-3 | TRBD1 | TRBV10-3 | NA | TGTGCCATCAGTGACGGACAGGACACAGATACGCAGTATTTT | CAISDGQDTDTQYF
TRBJ2-5 | TRBD2 | TRBV11-2 | NA | TGTGCCAGCAGCTTTCGAGGTAGCGGGGTAGAGACCCAGTACTTC | CASSFRGSGVETQYF
TRBJ1-5 | TRBD1 | TRBV5-6 | NA | TGTGCCAGCAGCGGGGGACAGGGGCTCACCAATCAGCCCCAGCATTTT | CASSGGQGLTNQPQHF
TRBJ2-4 | TRBD1 | TRBV6-1 | NA | TGTGCCAGCAGTGCGGCCGGGACAGGGGGTCGGGACATTCAGTACTTC | CASSAAGTGGRDIQYF
TRBJ1-3 | NA | TRBV19 | NA | TGTGCCAGTAGTATCGGGGAGACAGGAAACACCATATATTTT | CASSIGETGNTIYF
TRBJ2-5 | NA | TRBV4-3 | NA | TGCGCCAGCAGCCAATTGGGGGGAGAGACCCAGTACTTC | CASSQLGGETQYF